This T cell receptor (beta chain) originates from a study of blood T cell repertoires in COVID-19. Study context: T cells, B-cell-depleted T cells, or PBMCs supplied cDNA or gDNA.

This CDR3 spans 16 amino acids. Trimming cost V 4 bases and J 2 bases, with 16 bases left between them. Germline CDR1 reads SGHRS; CDR2 reads YFSETQ. Libraries were prepared by immunoSEQ multiplex PCR; TCRdb keeps only in-frame clonotypes and omits some of them. The sample holds approximately 440,000 clones, approximately 86% seen once. The gene calls are TRBV5-1 and TRBJ1-3; D ambiguous. The sample consisted of PBMCs or T cells enriched from blood (not recorded which). The origin of this receptor is a woman aged 18-29 years who had recovered from COVID-19. The CDR3 DNA is TGCGCCAGCAGCAGTGGTGATATTTCTACTGGAAACACCATATATTTT. Its translation is CASSSGDISTGNTIYF.